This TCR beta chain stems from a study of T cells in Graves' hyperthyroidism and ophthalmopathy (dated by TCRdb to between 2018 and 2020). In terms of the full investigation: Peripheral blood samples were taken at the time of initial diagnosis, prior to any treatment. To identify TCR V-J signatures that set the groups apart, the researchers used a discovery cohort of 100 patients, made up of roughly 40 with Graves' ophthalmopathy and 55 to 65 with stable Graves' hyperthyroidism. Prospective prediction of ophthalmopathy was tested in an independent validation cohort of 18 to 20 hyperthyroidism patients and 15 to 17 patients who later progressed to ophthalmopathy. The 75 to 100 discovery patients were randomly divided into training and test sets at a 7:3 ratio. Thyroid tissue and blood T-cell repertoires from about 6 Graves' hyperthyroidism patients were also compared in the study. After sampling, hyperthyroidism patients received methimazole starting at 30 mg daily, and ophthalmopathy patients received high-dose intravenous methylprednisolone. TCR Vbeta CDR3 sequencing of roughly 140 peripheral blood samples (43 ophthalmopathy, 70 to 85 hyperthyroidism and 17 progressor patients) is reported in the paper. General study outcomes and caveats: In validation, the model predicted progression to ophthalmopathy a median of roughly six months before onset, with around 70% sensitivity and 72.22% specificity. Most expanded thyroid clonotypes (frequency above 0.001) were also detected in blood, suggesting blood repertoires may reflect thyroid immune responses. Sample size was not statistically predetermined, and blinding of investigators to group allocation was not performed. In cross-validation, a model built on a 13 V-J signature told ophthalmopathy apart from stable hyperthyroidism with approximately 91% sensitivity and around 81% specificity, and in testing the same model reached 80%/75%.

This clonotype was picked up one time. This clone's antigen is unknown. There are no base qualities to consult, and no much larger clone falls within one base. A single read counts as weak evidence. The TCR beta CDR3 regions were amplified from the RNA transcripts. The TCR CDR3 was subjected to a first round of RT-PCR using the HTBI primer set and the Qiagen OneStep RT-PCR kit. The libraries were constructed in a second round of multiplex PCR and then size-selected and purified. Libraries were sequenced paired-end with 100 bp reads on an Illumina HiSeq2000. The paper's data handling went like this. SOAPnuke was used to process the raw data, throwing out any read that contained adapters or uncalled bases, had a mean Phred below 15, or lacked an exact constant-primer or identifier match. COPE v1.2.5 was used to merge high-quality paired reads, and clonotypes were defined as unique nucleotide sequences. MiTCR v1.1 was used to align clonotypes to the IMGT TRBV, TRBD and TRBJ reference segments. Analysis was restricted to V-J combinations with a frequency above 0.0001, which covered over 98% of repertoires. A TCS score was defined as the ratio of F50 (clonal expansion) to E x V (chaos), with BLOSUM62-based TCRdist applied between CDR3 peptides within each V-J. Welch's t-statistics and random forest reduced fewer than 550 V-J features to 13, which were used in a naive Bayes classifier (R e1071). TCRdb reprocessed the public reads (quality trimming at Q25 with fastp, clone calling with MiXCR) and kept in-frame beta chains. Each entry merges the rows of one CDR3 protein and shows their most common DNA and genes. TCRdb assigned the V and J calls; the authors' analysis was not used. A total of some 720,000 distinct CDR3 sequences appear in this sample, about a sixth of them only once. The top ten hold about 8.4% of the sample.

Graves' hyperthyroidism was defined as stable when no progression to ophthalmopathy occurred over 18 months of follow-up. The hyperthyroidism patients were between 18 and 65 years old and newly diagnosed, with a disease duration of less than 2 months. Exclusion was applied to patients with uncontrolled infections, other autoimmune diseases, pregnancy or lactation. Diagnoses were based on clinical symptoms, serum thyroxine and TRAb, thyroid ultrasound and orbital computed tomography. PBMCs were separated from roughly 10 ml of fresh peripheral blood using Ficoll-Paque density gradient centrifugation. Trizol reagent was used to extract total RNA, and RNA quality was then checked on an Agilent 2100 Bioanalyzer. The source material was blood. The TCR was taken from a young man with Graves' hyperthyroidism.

The base sequence is TGCAGTGCTAGAGCAGGACTAGCGGGAGGGCCCCACACAGATACGCAGTATTTT. This codes for CSARAGLAGGPHTDTQYF. In this chain, TRBV20-1 is recombined with TRBJ2-3, and TRBD2 aligns with 15 junction nucleotides. The CDR3 has 18 amino acids, counting the end cysteine and phenylalanine. Just the 54-base CDR3 DNA is kept, in frame starting at base 1. Trimming leaves V shorter by 1 base and J shorter by 2 bases, with the junction holding 7 bases beyond the gene matches. From a lookup of the germline V gene (reference sequence), CDR1 and CDR2 are DFQATT and SNEGSKA.